One and the same sample provided the 4 T cell receptor beta chains below, sequenced in a study of blood T cell repertoires in COVID-19. TCRdb keeps only in-frame clones here, not all; method: immunoSEQ multiplex PCR. This sample has tens of thousands of clones; over 65% occur once, and the top ten carry approximately 15%. Sample: peripheral blood. These receptors all stem from a man aged 70-80 years with acute or convalescent COVID-19.

This clone was seen only once. J is TRBJ2-3 and V is TRBV15; D ambiguous. The CDR3 runs 14 residues. Per germline, CDR1 LNHNV and CDR2 YYDKDF (reference sequence). With 3 bases removed from V and 3 bases from J, the gap between germline ends came to 10 bases. This chain's CDR3 is CATSRTSRTDTQYF. DNA for the CDR3: TGTGCCACCAGCAGGACGTCGAGGACAGATACGCAGTATTTT.

This clone has only a few counts. The chain combines TRBV6-4 with TRBJ1-1, with 10 bases fitting TRBD1. J gave up 4 bases and V 3 bases, and 8 bases lay outside the gene matches. CDR3 size: 16 residues. Per germline, CDR1 MRHNA and CDR2 SNTAGT. The CDR3 nucleotides read TGTGCCAGCAGTGATACCGGGACAGGGGTGACCACTGAAGCTTTCTTT. Translation: CASSDTGTGVTTEAFF.

The chain is built from TRBV9 and TRBJ1-2, with D tentatively TRBD1 (6 bases). This CDR3 region has 12 residues. The V and J ends lost 3 bases and 4 bases respectively, with 7 bases between them. CDR1 is SGDLS, CDR2 YYNGEE, per germline. The CDR3 sequence: CASSADSYGYTF. CDR3 nucleotide sequence: TGTGCCAGCAGCGCGGACAGCTATGGCTACACCTTC.

The chain combines TRBV7-9 with TRBJ1-2; 9 bases line up with TRBD1. The V and J ends lost 2 bases and 2 bases, in that order; junction bases with no gene match: 6. CDR3 size: 16 residues. Per the germline V gene, CDR1 is SEHNR and CDR2 is FQNEAQ (reference sequence). The DNA for the CDR3 is TGTGCCAGCAGCTTATCGACAGGGGGGGTAAACTATGGCTACACCTTC. It yields the protein CASSLSTGGVNYGYTF.